This is a list of T cell receptor beta chains from one sample in a study of blood T cell repertoires in COVID-19. Profiling relied on immunoSEQ multiplex PCR, and the TCRdb table lists in-frame clones only, not all of them. The sample has about 160,000 clones, roughly 90% seen once. Sequencing was done on a sample of peripheral blood. The receptors originated from a man aged 25 to 40 with COVID-19, enrolled during active disease. CDR3s include the opening cysteine and the closing phenylalanine or tryptophan. Fields, in order: CDR3 protein, CDR3 DNA, D gene, clone size, J gene, V gene. D genes are given only for firm matches. Only part of the rows carry a size: once, few, many, or a class if the clone is expanded.

CDR3aa: CASSLDRGNSPLHF
CDR3nt: TGTGCCAGCAGCCTGGACAGGGGAAATTCACCCCTCCACTTT
d_gene: TRBD1
abundance: -
j_gene: TRBJ1-6
v_gene: TRBV5-5

CDR3aa: CSVRLSGVSNQPQHF
CDR3nt: TGCAGCGTAAGACTGTCAGGGGTAAGCAATCAGCCCCAGCATTTT
d_gene: -
abundance: -
j_gene: TRBJ1-5
v_gene: TRBV29-1

CDR3aa: CASSQNAGGSYNEQFF
CDR3nt: TGTGCCAGCAGTCAAAACGCCGGAGGATCCTACAATGAGCAGTTCTTC
d_gene: -
abundance: -
j_gene: TRBJ2-1
v_gene: TRBV6-2/TRBV6-3

CDR3aa: CASRTSGYEQYF
CDR3nt: TGTGCCAGTAGGACCAGCGGCTACGAGCAGTACTTC
d_gene: -
abundance: -
j_gene: TRBJ2-7
v_gene: TRBV6-5

CDR3aa: CASSLGFNTEAFF
CDR3nt: TGTGCCAGCAGCTTGGGCTTTAACACTGAAGCTTTCTTT
d_gene: -
abundance: -
j_gene: TRBJ1-1
v_gene: TRBV7-2

CDR3aa: CASRVQGLRNTEAFF
CDR3nt: TGTGCCAGTAGGGTACAGGGGCTTCGGAACACTGAAGCTTTCTTT
d_gene: TRBD1
abundance: -
j_gene: TRBJ1-1
v_gene: TRBV19

CDR3aa: CASSFPQGRYGYTF
CDR3nt: TGTGCCAGCAGTTTCCCCCAGGGGCGCTATGGCTACACCTTC
d_gene: -
abundance: -
j_gene: TRBJ1-2
v_gene: TRBV28

CDR3aa: CASSRQETQYF
CDR3nt: TGTGCCAGCAGTAGACAGGAGACCCAGTACTTC
d_gene: -
abundance: -
j_gene: TRBJ2-5
v_gene: TRBV6-5

CDR3aa: CASSSTRTRGNNEKLFF
CDR3nt: TGTGCCAGCAGCTCAACCAGGACCCGAGGGAATAATGAAAAACTGTTTTTT
d_gene: -
abundance: -
j_gene: TRBJ1-4
v_gene: TRBV5-4

CDR3aa: CASSLLGNTIYF
CDR3nt: TGTGCCAGCAGCTTGTTAGGAAACACCATATATTTT
d_gene: -
abundance: -
j_gene: TRBJ1-3
v_gene: TRBV5-5

CDR3aa: CASSLPGGNVKNIQYF
CDR3nt: TGCGCCAGCAGCCTCCCGGGGGGGAATGTCAAAAACATTCAGTACTTC
d_gene: TRBD2
abundance: -
j_gene: TRBJ2-4
v_gene: TRBV5-1

CDR3aa: CATWTGLDEKLFF
CDR3nt: TGTGCCACCTGGACAGGGTTGGATGAAAAACTGTTTTTT
d_gene: TRBD1
abundance: -
j_gene: TRBJ1-4
v_gene: TRBV10-3

CDR3aa: CASSQIGGQGPYGYTF
CDR3nt: TGCGCCAGCAGCCAGATAGGGGGACAGGGACCCTATGGCTACACCTTC
d_gene: TRBD1
abundance: -
j_gene: TRBJ1-2
v_gene: TRBV4-3

CDR3aa: CASSQMGQEYNEQFF
CDR3nt: TGTGCCAGCAGCCAAATGGGACAGGAGTACAATGAGCAGTTCTTC
d_gene: TRBD1
abundance: -
j_gene: TRBJ2-1
v_gene: TRBV4-2

CDR3aa: CASSLSGTGDTGELFF
CDR3nt: TGTGCCAGCAGTTTATCCGGGACAGGGGACACCGGGGAGCTGTTTTTT
d_gene: TRBD1
abundance: -
j_gene: TRBJ2-2
v_gene: TRBV28

CDR3aa: CATSRDRNPGQPQHF
CDR3nt: TGTGCCACCAGCAGAGATAGAAACCCCGGGCAGCCCCAGCATTTT
d_gene: -
abundance: -
j_gene: TRBJ1-5
v_gene: TRBV15

CDR3aa: CASSYYSGANTGELFF
CDR3nt: TGTGCCAGCAGTTACTATAGCGGCGCGAACACCGGGGAGCTGTTTTTT
d_gene: -
abundance: -
j_gene: TRBJ2-2
v_gene: TRBV27

CDR3aa: CASSFYYEQFF
CDR3nt: TGTGCCAGCAGTTTTTACTATGAGCAGTTCTTC
d_gene: -
abundance: -
j_gene: TRBJ2-1
v_gene: TRBV28

CDR3aa: CASSTDRNSPLHF
CDR3nt: TGTGCCAGCAGCACGGACAGAAATTCACCCCTCCACTTT
d_gene: -
abundance: once
j_gene: TRBJ1-6
v_gene: TRBV21-1

CDR3aa: CASSPGTGGIWETQYF
CDR3nt: TGTGCCAGCAGTCCTGGGACAGGGGGCATTTGGGAGACCCAGTACTTC
d_gene: TRBD1
abundance: -
j_gene: TRBJ2-5
v_gene: TRBV28

CDR3aa: CASTGTGSGTQYF
CDR3nt: TGTGCCAGTACCGGGACAGGGTCGGGGACCCAGTACTTC
d_gene: TRBD1
abundance: -
j_gene: TRBJ2-5
v_gene: TRBV19

CDR3aa: CASSAGTGYEQYF
CDR3nt: TGTGCCAGCAGCGCCGGCACAGGCTACGAGCAGTACTTC
d_gene: -
abundance: once
j_gene: TRBJ2-7
v_gene: TRBV9

CDR3aa: CASSPSGGYGQPQHF
CDR3nt: TGTGCCAGTAGTCCGTCAGGGGGCTATGGGCAGCCCCAGCATTTT
d_gene: TRBD1
abundance: -
j_gene: TRBJ1-5
v_gene: TRBV19

CDR3aa: CASSFPYGRGNEKLFF
CDR3nt: TGTGCCAGCAGTTTCCCCTACGGGAGGGGTAATGAAAAACTGTTTTTT
d_gene: -
abundance: -
j_gene: TRBJ1-4
v_gene: TRBV6-5

CDR3aa: CASSRGAGTEAFF
CDR3nt: TGTGCCAGCAGCCGAGGGGCGGGGACTGAAGCTTTCTTT
d_gene: -
abundance: once
j_gene: TRBJ1-1
v_gene: TRBV7-9

CDR3aa: CASSLVLLSSYNSPLHF
CDR3nt: TGTGCCAGCAGCTTGGTTCTTCTGAGCTCCTATAATTCACCCCTCCACTTT
d_gene: -
abundance: -
j_gene: TRBJ1-6
v_gene: TRBV5-4

CDR3aa: CASSQSPREEKLFF
CDR3nt: TGTGCCAGCAGCCAATCCCCCAGGGAAGAAAAACTGTTTTTT
d_gene: -
abundance: -
j_gene: TRBJ1-4
v_gene: TRBV16

CDR3aa: CASTSSWTDYGYTF
CDR3nt: TGTGCCAGCACCAGCTCCTGGACAGACTATGGCTACACCTTC
d_gene: -
abundance: -
j_gene: TRBJ1-2
v_gene: TRBV7-8